Listed below are T cell receptor beta chains from one sample, sequenced in a study of human T cells and chemical hapten exposure. From the RACE reads, TCRdb called clonotypes with MiXCR, one entry per CDR3 protein. The sample holds over 65,000 distinct CDR3 sequences, around 10% seen once. The sequencing here drew on whole blood, taken in connection with sensitization to the hapten diphenylcyclopropenone (DPC). Receptor source: a man younger than 35 with alopecia areata. Some clones in this sample may be carry-over from other donors' samples. Both conserved end residues are part of each CDR3. The D gene is left open where the match is weak. Clone sizes are given selectively: once, few, many, or a class where the clone is expanded.

clone size	J gene	V gene	D gene	CDR3 DNA	CDR3 protein
many	TRBJ2-7	TRBV18	NA	TGTGCCAGCTCACTCGGAAACGAGCAGTACTTC	CASSLGNEQYF
few	TRBJ2-7	TRBV20-1	TRBD2	TGCAGTGCTTTTACCGGGACTAGCGGGGTATCTAACGAGCAGTACTTC	CSAFTGTSGVSNEQYF
NA	TRBJ2-7	TRBV10-1	NA	TGCGCCAGCAGTGAGTCGGGGACCTACGAGCAGTACTTC	CASSESGTYEQYF
NA	TRBJ2-7	TRBV9	TRBD1	TGTGCCAGCAGCGTTTTAGGGACAGGGTTCTACGAGCAGTACTTC	CASSVLGTGFYEQYF
few	TRBJ2-4	TRBV11-2	TRBD2	TGTGCCAGCAGCGGCGCAATCAGCGGGGGGGCTGCCAAAAACATTCAGTACTTC	CASSGAISGGAAKNIQYF
NA	TRBJ1-2	TRBV28	TRBD1	TGTGCCGCCGGGACAGTGCCTAACTATGGCTACACCTTC	CAAGTVPNYGYTF
few	TRBJ2-1	TRBV5-6	NA	TGTGCCAGCAGCCCAGACAACAATGAGCAGTTCTTC	CASSPDNNEQFF
few	TRBJ2-2	TRBV6-2/TRBV6-3	NA	TGTGCCAGCAGTTACCCAACAAGGAGTTTATCAACCGGGGAGCTGTTTTTT	CASSYPTRSLSTGELFF
NA	TRBJ2-7	TRBV20-1	NA	TGCAGTGCTAGCCAAGATGGGCAGGGGATCTCCAACGAGCAGTACTTC	CSASQDGQGISNEQYF
few	TRBJ2-2	TRBV20-1	NA	TGCAGTGCTAGAGGACCGACGGGGGCGCGAGACGGGGAGCTGTTTTTT	CSARGPTGARDGELFF
few	TRBJ1-1	TRBV3-1	NA	TGTGCCAGCAGCCAAGATCCCTGGAAAGCTTTCTTT	CASSQDPWKAFF